This T cell receptor beta chain comes out of a study of blood T cell repertoires in COVID-19. The germline gives CDR1 MNHEY, CDR2 SMNVEV (reference sequence). The CDR3 is 14 amino acids. Unmatched junction bases numbered 3, after V lost 5 bases and J lost 6 bases. Source study methods: Amplifying reference gene primers gave estimates of nucleated cell counts. The assay was immunoSEQ multiplex PCR, and TCRdb's table has in-frame clones only and misses some. The V and J calls and the clone size are those of that table, but D and trimming were determined from the DNA. The sample has about 200,000 clones, approximately 80% seen once.

This TCR was sampled from a human donor with acute or convalescent COVID-19. The donor label of this sample is uncertain. Sequenced sample: peripheral blood. The V gene is TRBV27, the J gene TRBJ1-4; 10 bases are shared with TRBD1. The chain's CDR3 is CASSPGTGDEKLFF. In DNA form, the CDR3 reads TGTGCCAGCAGTCCCGGGACAGGGGATGAAAAACTGTTTTTT.